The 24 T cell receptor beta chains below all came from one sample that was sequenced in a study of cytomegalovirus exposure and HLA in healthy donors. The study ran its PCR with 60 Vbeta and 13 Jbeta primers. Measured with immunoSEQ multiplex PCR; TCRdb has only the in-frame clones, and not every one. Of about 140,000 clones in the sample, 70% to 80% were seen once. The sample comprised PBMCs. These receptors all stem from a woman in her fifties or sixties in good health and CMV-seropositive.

The DNA of the CDR3 is TGTGCCAGCAGCCTGGGCGGTGACTCCTACAATGAGCAGTTCTTC. It yields the protein CASSLGGDSYNEQFF. The rearrangement joins TRBV5-6 to TRBJ2-1, with D unclear. V was shortened by 4 bases and J by 0 bases, with 11 bases between the two germline ends. The germline V gene has CDR1 SGHDT and CDR2 YYEEEE. There are 15 residues in the CDR3.

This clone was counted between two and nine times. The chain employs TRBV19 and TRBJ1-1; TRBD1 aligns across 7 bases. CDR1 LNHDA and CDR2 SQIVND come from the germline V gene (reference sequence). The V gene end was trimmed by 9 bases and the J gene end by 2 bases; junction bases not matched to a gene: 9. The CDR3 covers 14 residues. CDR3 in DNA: TGTGCCAGCAAGACAGGGCCCTCCAACACTGAAGCTTTCTTT. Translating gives CASKTGPSNTEAFF.

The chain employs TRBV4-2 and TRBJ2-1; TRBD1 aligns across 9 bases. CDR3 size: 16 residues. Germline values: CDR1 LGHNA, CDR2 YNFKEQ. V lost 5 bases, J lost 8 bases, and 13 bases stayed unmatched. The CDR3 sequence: CASSSVPGQGTHEQFF. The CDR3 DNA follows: TGTGCCAGCAGCTCAGTCCCGGGACAGGGAACGCATGAGCAGTTCTTC.

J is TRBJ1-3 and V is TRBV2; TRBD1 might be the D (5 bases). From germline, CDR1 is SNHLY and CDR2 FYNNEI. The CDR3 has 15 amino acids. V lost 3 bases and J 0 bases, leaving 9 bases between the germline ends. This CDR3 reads CASSEYRFSGNTIYF. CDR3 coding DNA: TGTGCCAGCAGTGAGTACAGGTTCTCTGGAAACACCATATATTTT.

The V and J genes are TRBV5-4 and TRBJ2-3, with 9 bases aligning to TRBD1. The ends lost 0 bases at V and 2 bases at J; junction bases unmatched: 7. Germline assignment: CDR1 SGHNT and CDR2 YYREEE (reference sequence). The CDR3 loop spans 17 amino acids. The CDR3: CASSLAVGTGFTDTQYF. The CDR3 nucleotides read TGTGCCAGCAGCTTGGCCGTAGGGACAGGGTTCACAGATACGCAGTATTTT.

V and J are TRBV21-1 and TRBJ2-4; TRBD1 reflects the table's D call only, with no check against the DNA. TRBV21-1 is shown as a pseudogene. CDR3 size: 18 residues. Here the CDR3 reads CASSKDLGAGLAKNIQYF. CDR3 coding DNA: TGTGCCAGCAGCAAAGATTTGGGGGCCGGACTAGCCAAAAACATTCAGTACTTC.

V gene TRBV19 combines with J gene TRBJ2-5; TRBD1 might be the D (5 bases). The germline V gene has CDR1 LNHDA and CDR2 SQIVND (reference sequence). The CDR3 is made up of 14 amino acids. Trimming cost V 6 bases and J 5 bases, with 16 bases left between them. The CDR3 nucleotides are TGTGCCAGTAGACCAACAGGTGTGGGGGAGACCCAGTACTTC. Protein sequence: CASRPTGVGETQYF.

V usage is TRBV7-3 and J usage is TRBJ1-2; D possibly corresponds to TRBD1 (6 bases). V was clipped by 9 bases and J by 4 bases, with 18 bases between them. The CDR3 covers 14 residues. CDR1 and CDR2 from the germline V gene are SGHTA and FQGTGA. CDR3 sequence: CARNPGVSSYGYTF. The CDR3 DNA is TGTGCCAGAAACCCAGGGGTCTCCTCCTATGGCTACACCTTC.

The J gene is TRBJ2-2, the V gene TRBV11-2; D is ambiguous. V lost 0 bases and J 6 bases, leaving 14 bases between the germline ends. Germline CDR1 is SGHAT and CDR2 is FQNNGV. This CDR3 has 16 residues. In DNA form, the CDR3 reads TGTGCCAGCAGCTTAGATCGCCCCGTGGGCCCCGGGGAGCTGTTTTTT. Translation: CASSLDRPVGPGELFF. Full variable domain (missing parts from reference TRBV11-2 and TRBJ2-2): EAGVAQSPRYKIIEKRQSVAFWCNPISGHATLYWYQQILGQGPKLLIQFQNNGVVDDSQLPKDRFSAERLKGVDSTLKIQPAKLEDSAVYLCASSLDRPVGPGELFFGEGSRLTVL.

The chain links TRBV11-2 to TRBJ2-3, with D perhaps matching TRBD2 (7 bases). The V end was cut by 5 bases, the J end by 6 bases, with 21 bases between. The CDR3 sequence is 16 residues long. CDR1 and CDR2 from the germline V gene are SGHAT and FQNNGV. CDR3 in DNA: TGTGCCAGCAGCACGTCGAGGGGGGGCAAAGACGATACGCAGTATTTT. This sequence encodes CASSTSRGGKDDTQYF.

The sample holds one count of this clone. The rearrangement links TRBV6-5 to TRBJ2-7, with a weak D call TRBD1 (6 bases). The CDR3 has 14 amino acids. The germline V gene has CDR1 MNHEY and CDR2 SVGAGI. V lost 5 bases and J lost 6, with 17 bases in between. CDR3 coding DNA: TGTGCCAGCAGTCCTTCCACAGGGACCGGCGAGCAGTACTTC. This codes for CASSPSTGTGEQYF.

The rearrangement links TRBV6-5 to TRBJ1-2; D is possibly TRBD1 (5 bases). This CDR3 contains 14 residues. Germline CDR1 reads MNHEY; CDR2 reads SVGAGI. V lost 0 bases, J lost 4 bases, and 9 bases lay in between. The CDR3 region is CASSYSTGGYGYTF. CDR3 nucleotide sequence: TGTGCCAGCAGTTACTCTACGGGGGGCTATGGCTACACCTTC.

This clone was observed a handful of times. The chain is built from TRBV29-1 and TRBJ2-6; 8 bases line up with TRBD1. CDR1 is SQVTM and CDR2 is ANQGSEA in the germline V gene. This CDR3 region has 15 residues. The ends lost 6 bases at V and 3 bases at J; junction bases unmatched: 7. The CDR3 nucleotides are TGCAGCGTCCGCAACAGGGGGAGTGGGGCCAACGTCCTGACTTTC. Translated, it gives CSVRNRGSGANVLTF.

The CDR3: CASSIQAFYEQYF. CDR3 DNA sequence: TGTGCCAGTAGTATCCAGGCATTCTACGAGCAGTACTTC. The V call is TRBV19, the J call TRBJ2-7; D is unclear. V was trimmed by 3 bases and J by 3 bases, leaving 9 bases between them. This CDR3 contains 13 residues. Germline V gene data show CDR1 as LNHDA and CDR2 as SQIVND (reference sequence).

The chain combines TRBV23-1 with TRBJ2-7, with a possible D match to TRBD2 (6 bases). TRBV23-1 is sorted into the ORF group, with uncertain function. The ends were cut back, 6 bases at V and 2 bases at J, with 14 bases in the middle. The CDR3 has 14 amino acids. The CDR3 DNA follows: TGCGCCAGCAGAAGACGGGAGTCCCCCTACGAGCAGTACTTC. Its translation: CASRRRESPYEQYF.

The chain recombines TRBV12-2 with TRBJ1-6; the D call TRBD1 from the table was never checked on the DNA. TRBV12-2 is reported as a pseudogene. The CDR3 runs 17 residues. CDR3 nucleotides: TGTGCAAGTCGCTTAATCGACTTGGGACAGGTTAATTCACCCCTCCACTTT. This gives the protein CASRLIDLGQVNSPLHF.

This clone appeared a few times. In DNA form, the CDR3 reads TGTGCCAGCACTCCCCGGGACAATGAGCAGTTCTTC. This sequence encodes CASTPRDNEQFF. This chain connects TRBV6-1 to TRBJ2-1; D is unclear. V lost 7 bases, J lost 5 bases, and 9 bases lay in between. Looked up from germline, CDR1 is MNHNS and CDR2 is SASEGT. CDR3 size: 12 residues.

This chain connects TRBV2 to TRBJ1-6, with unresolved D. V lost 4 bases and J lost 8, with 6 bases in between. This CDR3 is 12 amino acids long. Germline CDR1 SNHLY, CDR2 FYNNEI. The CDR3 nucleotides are TGTGCCAGCAGTGGGTTAGATTCACCCCTCCACTTT. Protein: CASSGLDSPLHF. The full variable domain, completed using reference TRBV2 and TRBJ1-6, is EPEVTQTPSHQVTQMGQEVILRCVPISNHLYFYWYRQILGQKVEFLVSFYNNEISEKSEIFDDQFSVERPDGSNFTLKIRSTKLEDSAMYFCASSGLDSPLHFGNGTRLTVT.

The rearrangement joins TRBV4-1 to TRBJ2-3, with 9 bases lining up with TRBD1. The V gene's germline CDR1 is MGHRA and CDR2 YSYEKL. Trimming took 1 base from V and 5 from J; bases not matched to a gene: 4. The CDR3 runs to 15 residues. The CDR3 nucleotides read TGCGCCAGCAGCCAAGTTGGGACAGGGAGAGATACGCAGTATTTT. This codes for CASSQVGTGRDTQYF.

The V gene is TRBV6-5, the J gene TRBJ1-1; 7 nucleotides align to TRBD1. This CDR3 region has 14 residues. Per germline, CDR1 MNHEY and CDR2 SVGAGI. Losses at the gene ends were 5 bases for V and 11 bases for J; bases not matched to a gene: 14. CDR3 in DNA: TGTGCCAGCAGTCCTTTTGGGGAGACAGGGAACGCTTTCTTT. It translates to CASSPFGETGNAFF.

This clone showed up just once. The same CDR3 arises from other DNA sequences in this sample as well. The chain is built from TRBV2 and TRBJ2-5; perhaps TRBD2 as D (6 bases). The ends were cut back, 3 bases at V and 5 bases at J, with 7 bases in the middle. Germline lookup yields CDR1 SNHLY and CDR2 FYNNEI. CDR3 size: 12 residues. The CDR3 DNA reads TGTGCCAGCAGTGACCGGGGGGAGACCCAGTACTTC. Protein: CASSDRGETQYF.

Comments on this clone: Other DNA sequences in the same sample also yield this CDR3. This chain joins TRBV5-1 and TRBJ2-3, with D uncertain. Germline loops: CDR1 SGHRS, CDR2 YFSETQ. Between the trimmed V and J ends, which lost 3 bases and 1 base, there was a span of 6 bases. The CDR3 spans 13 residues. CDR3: CASSSQGTDTQYF. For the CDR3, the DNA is TGCGCCAGCAGCTCGCAGGGCACAGATACGCAGTATTTT. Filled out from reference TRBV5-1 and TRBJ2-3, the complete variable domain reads KAGVTQTPRYLIKTRGQQVTLSCSPISGHRSVSWYQQTPGQGLQFLFEYFSETQRNKGNFPGRFSGRQFSNSRSEMNVSTLELGDSALYLCASSSQGTDTQYFGPGTRLTVL.

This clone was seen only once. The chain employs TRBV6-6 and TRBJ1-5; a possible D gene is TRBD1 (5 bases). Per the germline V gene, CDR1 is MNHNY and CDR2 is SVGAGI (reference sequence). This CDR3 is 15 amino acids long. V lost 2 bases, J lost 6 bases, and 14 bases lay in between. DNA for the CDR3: TGTGCCAGCAGTTACGTGGAGGGGACGAGTCAGCCCCAGCATTTT. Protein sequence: CASSYVEGTSQPQHF.

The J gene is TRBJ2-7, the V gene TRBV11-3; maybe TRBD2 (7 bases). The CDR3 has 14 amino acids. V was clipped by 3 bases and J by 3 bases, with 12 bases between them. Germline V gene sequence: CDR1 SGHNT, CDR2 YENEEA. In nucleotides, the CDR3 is TGTGCCAGCAGCTTCACAGGGAGGGACTACGAGCAGTACTTC. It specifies CASSFTGRDYEQYF.